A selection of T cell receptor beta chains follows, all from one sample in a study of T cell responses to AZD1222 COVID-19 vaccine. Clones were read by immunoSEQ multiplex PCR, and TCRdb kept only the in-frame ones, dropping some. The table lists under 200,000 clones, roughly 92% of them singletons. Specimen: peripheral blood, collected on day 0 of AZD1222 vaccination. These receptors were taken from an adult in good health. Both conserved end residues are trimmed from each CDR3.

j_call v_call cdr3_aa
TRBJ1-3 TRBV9 ASSAGDSTIY
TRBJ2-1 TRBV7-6 ASSWGGYNEQF
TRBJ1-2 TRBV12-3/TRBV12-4 ASSLMTGYGYT
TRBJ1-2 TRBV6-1 ASSEEGPYGYT
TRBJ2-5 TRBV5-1 ASRLSSGSETQY
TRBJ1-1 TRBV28 ASSPQGPNTEAF
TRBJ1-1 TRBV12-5 ASARGVTEAF
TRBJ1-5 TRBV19 ASSNYSQGGIGQPQH
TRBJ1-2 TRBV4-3 ASSQGIRGNYGYT
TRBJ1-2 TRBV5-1 ASSLSGQGDYGYT
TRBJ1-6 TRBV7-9 ASSLDPYNSPLH
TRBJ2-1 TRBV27 ASSFDRTHPNEQF
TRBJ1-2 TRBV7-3 ASSSGTGSGYT
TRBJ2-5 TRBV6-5 ASSYSRGGMPRTQY
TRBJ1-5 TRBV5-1 ASSLSSNQPQH
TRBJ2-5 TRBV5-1 ASSATETQY
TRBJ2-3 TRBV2 ASRMKADTQY
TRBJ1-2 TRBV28 ASSFAVGYT
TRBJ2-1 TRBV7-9 ASSPSGGTDEQF
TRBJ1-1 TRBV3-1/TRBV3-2 ASSRPFSNTEAF
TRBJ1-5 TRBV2 ASSPTGALGGQPQH
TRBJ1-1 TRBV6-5 ASSATVSTEAF
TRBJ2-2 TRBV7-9 ASSWLSSPNTGELF
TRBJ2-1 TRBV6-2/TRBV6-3 ASSSGGQREQF
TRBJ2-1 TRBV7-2 ASSSRTSFAEQF
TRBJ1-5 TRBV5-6 ASSLGGTSIGNQPQH
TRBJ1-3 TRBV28 ASSASNSGNTIY
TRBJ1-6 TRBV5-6 ASSTLTAGVTSPLH
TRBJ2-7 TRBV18 ASSPRTGASYEQY
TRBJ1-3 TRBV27 ASSLGQESSGNTIY
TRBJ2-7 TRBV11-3 ASSLASSYEQY
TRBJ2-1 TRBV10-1 ASSDASGGHNEQF